This is a list of T cell receptor beta chains from one sample in a study of blood T cell repertoires in COVID-19. Produced via immunoSEQ multiplex PCR; TCRdb's table is partial and in-frame only. The sample holds more than 80,000 clones; about 70% are singletons and the top ten take approximately 0.9%. The sequencing sample was made of peripheral blood. The receptors here all came from a human donor with acute or convalescent COVID-19. The donor label of this sample is uncertain. CDR3s include the opening cysteine and the closing phenylalanine or tryptophan. Fields, in order: clone size, J gene, CDR3 length, D gene, V gene, CDR3 DNA, CDR3 protein. D genes are given only for firm matches. Rows may omit the clone size; those that give it use once, few, many or a size class.

>NA|TRBJ2-2|14|TRBD1|TRBV29-1
TGCAGCGGCAGGACAGGCCGGGACACCGGGGAGCTGTTTTTT
CSGRTGRDTGELFF
>NA|TRBJ2-5|15|TRBD1|TRBV18
TGTGCCAGCTCACCGGGACAGGGAGCTCGAGAGACCCAGTACTTC
CASSPGQGARETQYF
>NA|TRBJ2-7|16|TRBD2|TRBV2
TGTGCCAGCAGTGGGGGACTAGCGGGGGCCCAGTACGAGCAGTACTTC
CASSGGLAGAQYEQYF
>NA|TRBJ1-4|15|NA|TRBV30
TGTGCCTGGAGTGTACAGGGTACAACTAATGAAAAACTGTTTTTT
CAWSVQGTTNEKLFF
>NA|TRBJ1-2|14|NA|TRBV7-2
TGTGCCAGCAGCACCCAACAGGGTTCCTATGGCTACACCTTC
CASSTQQGSYGYTF
>few|TRBJ2-7|15|NA|TRBV6-5
TGTGCCAGCAGTCGTTTCGACAGGCTGTCCTACGAGCAGTACTTC
CASSRFDRLSYEQYF
>NA|TRBJ1-1|14|TRBD1|TRBV30
TGTGCCTGGAGGAATACGGACAGGGGACGCGGAGCTTTCTTT
CAWRNTDRGRGAFF
>few|TRBJ1-1|15|TRBD1|TRBV28
TGTGCCAGCAGTTGGGAAGGACAGGGTAGCACTGAAGCTTTCTTT
CASSWEGQGSTEAFF
>NA|TRBJ1-1|16|TRBD1|TRBV15
TGTGCCACCAGCAGACCCGGGGGACAGGGGAGGACTGAAGCTTTCTTT
CATSRPGGQGRTEAFF
>NA|TRBJ2-5|15|TRBD2|TRBV18
TGTGCCAGCTCACAGACTAGCGGGGCTCAAGAGACCCAGTACTTC
CASSQTSGAQETQYF
>NA|TRBJ1-3|11|NA|TRBV6-5
TGTGCCAGCTCTACTGGAAACACCATATATTTT
CASSTGNTIYF
>NA|TRBJ1-2|13|NA|TRBV7-3
TGTGCCAGCAGTCAGGATCCCTCCTATGGCTACACCTTC
CASSQDPSYGYTF
>NA|TRBJ1-5|15|NA|TRBV19
TGTGCCAGTAGTATAGGGAGTTTCGGCAATCAGCCCCAGCATTTT
CASSIGSFGNQPQHF
>NA|TRBJ2-2|15|NA|TRBV3-1/TRBV3-2
TGTGCCAGCAGCCGAGGGTTCGGGTCTGCCGGGGAGCTGTTTTTT
CASSRGFGSAGELFF
>few|TRBJ1-6|15|TRBD1|TRBV7-9
TGTGCCAGCAGCTTATCCGGGACAGTAGGTTCACCCCTCCACTTT
CASSLSGTVGSPLHF
>NA|TRBJ2-1|15|NA|TRBV4-2
TGTGCCAGCAGCCAAGATAGGACAGCATACAATGAGCAGTTCTTC
CASSQDRTAYNEQFF
>NA|TRBJ1-5|15|NA|TRBV2
TGTGCCAGCAACACGAGGGGGGGTCTCAATCAGCCCCAGCATTTT
CASNTRGGLNQPQHF
>NA|TRBJ1-3|18|NA|TRBV5-1
TGCGCCAGCAGCTTGGTGGGGGACAATAGGCAGTCTGGAAACACCATATATTTT
CASSLVGDNRQSGNTIYF
>NA|TRBJ2-3|14|NA|TRBV11-2
TGTGCCAGCAAGGCGGGGGCTTCAGATGGTACGCAGTATTTT
CASKAGASDGTQYF
>NA|TRBJ1-6|16|TRBD1|TRBV3-1/TRBV3-2
TGTGCCAGCAGCCTCATAGACCGGGACAGTGAATCACCCCTCCACTTT
CASSLIDRDSESPLHF
>NA|TRBJ1-2|15|TRBD1|TRBV11-2
TGTGCCAGCAGCTTAGATCTAGGGGGCTTCTATGGCTACACCTTC
CASSLDLGGFYGYTF
>NA|TRBJ1-4|14|NA|TRBV20-1
TGCAGTGCTAGTCCCGGACAGACGAATGAAAAACTGTTTTTT
CSASPGQTNEKLFF
>NA|TRBJ2-3|15|TRBD2|TRBV11-2
TGTGCCAGCAGCTTACGACTAGCGAGCACAGATACGCAGTATTTT
CASSLRLASTDTQYF
>NA|TRBJ1-3|15|TRBD1|TRBV7-2
TGTGCCAGCAGTTATGGACAGGGTTCTGGAAACACCATATATTTT
CASSYGQGSGNTIYF
>NA|TRBJ1-4|15|NA|TRBV5-1
TGCGCCAGCAGCATAAGACAGGCCCCCAATGAAAAACTGTTTTTT
CASSIRQAPNEKLFF
>NA|TRBJ1-1|12|NA|TRBV12-3/TRBV12-4
TGTGCCAGCAGCTTTAACCGGGGGGGAGCTTTCTTT
CASSFNRGGAFF
>NA|TRBJ2-1|13|TRBD1|TRBV29-1
TGCAGCGTTGGACAGGGGCCCTACAATGAGCAGTTCTTC
CSVGQGPYNEQFF
>NA|TRBJ2-3|16|NA|TRBV5-6
TGTGCCAGCAGCTTCGGCGACAGGTCGTACACAGATACGCAGTATTTT
CASSFGDRSYTDTQYF
>NA|TRBJ1-5|14|NA|TRBV3-1/TRBV3-2
TGTGCCAGCAGCCAAGTAGGGGTCGAACAGCCCCAGCATTTT
CASSQVGVEQPQHF
>few|TRBJ1-1|15|NA|TRBV5-1
TGCGCCAGCAGCACCGACCCCAGGGTTGGGACTGAAGCTTTCTTT
CASSTDPRVGTEAFF
>once|TRBJ1-2|15|NA|TRBV4-2
TGTGCCAGCAGCCAAGTGCCGCCGGCGGGCTATGGCTACACCTTC
CASSQVPPAGYGYTF